Listed below are T cell receptor beta chains from one sample, sequenced in a study of T cells in Graves' hyperthyroidism and ophthalmopathy. TCRdb re-called the multiplex PCR reads through MiXCR, storing one row per CDR3 protein. The table includes more than 300,000 distinct CDR3 sequences, approximately 18% detected once. Sequencing used blood. The receptors here all came from a man aged 18-30 years with Graves' ophthalmopathy. CDR3s include the opening cysteine and the closing phenylalanine or tryptophan. Fields, in order: J gene, V gene, CDR3 protein.

TRBJ2-3	TRBV7-9	CASSQSGTTDTQYF
TRBJ2-3	TRBV24-1	CATSDGTRDTQYF
TRBJ1-1	TRBV18	CASSPSTGGRGTEAFF
TRBJ2-1	TRBV20-1	CSARPPGLGGSNEQFF
TRBJ1-4	TRBV12-3/TRBV12-4	CASSSGQVELFF
TRBJ1-4	TRBV20-1	CSARVLQTNEKLFF
TRBJ2-5	TRBV24-1	CATSPTSGGGETQYF
TRBJ2-5	TRBV7-9	CASSLGGAAETQYF
TRBJ1-2	TRBV3-1	CASSQGGSRYGYTF
TRBJ2-7	TRBV3-1	CASSPRDRGYSSYEQYF
TRBJ2-5	TRBV25-1	CASSVGTGGQETQYF
TRBJ2-3	TRBV3-1	CASSHLPVIRDRSPYTQYF
TRBJ2-1	TRBV4-1	CASSQGLDRGSYNEQFF
TRBJ2-3	TRBV24-1	CATSPGTSGGTDTQYF
TRBJ2-5	TRBV9	CASSRDGASQGETQYF
TRBJ2-7	TRBV12-3/TRBV12-4	CASSITGTGEYEQYF
TRBJ2-7	TRBV2	CAISRDGILSSYEQYF
TRBJ2-5	TRBV7-8	CASSPGTSGVLETQYF
TRBJ2-3	TRBV6-1	CASTTGVTDTQYF
TRBJ2-7	TRBV10-3	CAISEPEVGSEQYF
TRBJ1-6	TRBV7-8	CASTSPSGVVGNSPLHF
TRBJ2-2	TRBV7-3	CASSTGQGANGELFF
TRBJ1-1	TRBV10-3	CAITTPGHGTEAFF
TRBJ2-5	TRBV2	CASSEVPAGVPETQYF
TRBJ1-1	TRBV7-2	CASSLNRVGTEAFF
TRBJ2-1	TRBV6-6	CASSYLTSGGLTYNEQFF
TRBJ2-5	TRBV5-1	CASSRGGANIKTQYF
TRBJ2-5	TRBV12-5	CASGTGTGRQETQYF
TRBJ1-1	TRBV28	CASSPRTGVKSEAFF
TRBJ2-5	TRBV7-3	CASSPGDPVAQYF
TRBJ1-1	TRBV28	CASSILGTLGTEAFF
TRBJ2-2	TRBV7-3	CASSLSQGWNTGELFF
TRBJ1-1	TRBV6-1	CASSEKGDRNTEAFF
TRBJ2-5	TRBV6-1	CASRSQGAFLIAGFQETQYF
TRBJ1-1	TRBV19	CASSQGLTGTEAFF
TRBJ1-5	TRBV5-6	CASSLGAGTSNQPQHF
TRBJ1-1	TRBV5-1	CASSSLDLNTEAFF
TRBJ1-2	TRBV10-3	CAIMGAGQYGYTF
TRBJ1-1	TRBV7-7	CASSLAAYTEAFF
TRBJ1-5	TRBV7-8	CASSYSVTGGTQPQHF
TRBJ2-7	TRBV10-3	CAIALEGYEQYF
TRBJ2-5	TRBV27	CASSSGTAEETQYF
TRBJ1-5	TRBV27	CASSLFAPPNQPQHF
TRBJ2-4	TRBV2	CASGGGGGNIQYF
TRBJ1-1	TRBV12-3/TRBV12-4	CASKWKGGKAFF
TRBJ1-6	TRBV5-4	CASSSTGMGVSPLHF
TRBJ2-5	TRBV9	CASSSRLAGGLETQYF
TRBJ2-5	TRBV11-2	CASNRLAGGPMEETQYF
TRBJ2-5	TRBV14	CASSRIRGETQYF
TRBJ2-7	TRBV20-1	CSASVATSANYEQYF
TRBJ1-3	TRBV6-1	CASSTPEGGSSGNTIYF